This TCR beta chain was sequenced during a study of OX40 agonist ivuxolimab in advanced cancers. The method was immunoSEQ multiplex PCR; TCRdb's version includes in-frame clones alone and lacks a portion of them. The sample consists of tens of thousands of clones, 85% to 90% of them appearing once. V was clipped by 6 bases and J by 6 bases; unmatched bases: 7. The CDR3 has 12 amino acids. Per the germline V gene, CDR1 is SQVTM and CDR2 is ANQGSEA. The sequence was obtained from an adult with an advanced solid tumor such as melanoma, head and neck, liver or kidney cancer. The chain uses TRBV29-1 and TRBJ2-7; 8 bases map to TRBD1. Sequenced material: CD4+ or CD8+ T cells sorted from blood, taken in a trial of the OX40 agonist ivuxolimab. The CDR3 loop is CSVDLTGGEQYF. CDR3 bases: TGCAGCGTAGATTTAACAGGGGGCGAGCAGTACTTC.